Following are 17 T cell receptor beta chains from one sample sequenced in a study of a mutant IDH1 vaccine in newly diagnosed glioma. Their specific antigens are unknown. Here immunoSEQ multiplex PCR was the method, and the copy in TCRdb shows in-frame clones only, minus some. The sample consists of more than 55,000 clones, 84% of them appearing once. The sample's time point: week 11, during vaccination. Vaccination comprised doses that each held 300 ug of mutant IDH1 20-mer peptide, plus topical imiquimod. Source: PBMCs, taken from a glioma patient whose treatment included an IDH1 peptide vaccine. The receptors come from a man younger than 40 with glioma.

The J gene is TRBJ2-3, the V gene TRBV11-3; D is possibly TRBD1 (6 bases). CDR3 length: 14 amino acids. Germline loops: CDR1 SGHNT, CDR2 YENEEA. The V end lost 5 bases, the J end lost 0 bases, and 9 bases lay between the germline ends. The CDR3 region has the DNA TGTGCCAGCAGCCAAGGGGGAAGCACAGATACGCAGTATTTT. Translating it yields CASSQGGSTDTQYF. The full variable domain, its missing parts supplied by reference TRBV11-3 and TRBJ2-3, is EAGVVQSPRYKIIEKKQPVAFWCNPISGHNTLYWYLQNLGQGPELLIRYENEEAVDDSQLPKDRFSAERLKGVDSTLKIQPAELGDSAVYLCASSQGGSTDTQYFGPGTRLTVL.

The chain combines TRBV5-1 with TRBJ2-6; 10 bases map to TRBD2. V lost 0 bases, J lost 0 bases, and 3 bases stayed unmatched. The CDR3 loop spans 18 amino acids. Germline CDR1 SGHRS, CDR2 YFSETQ. DNA of the CDR3: TGCGCCAGCAGCTTGGTATTAGCGGGAGGCTCTGGGGCCAACGTCCTGACTTTC. This gives the protein CASSLVLAGGSGANVLTF.

This clone was recorded only once. This sequence joins TRBV11-3 and TRBJ1-1; D remains unclear. CDR3 length: 13 residues. The germline V gene has CDR1 SGHNT and CDR2 YENEEA. V shed 3 bases and J shed 1 base, with 6 bases lying between them. For the CDR3, the DNA is TGTGCCAGCAGCTTCGACGAGAACACTGAAGCTTTCTTT. This sequence encodes CASSFDENTEAFF.

The V gene is TRBV9, the J gene TRBJ1-1; D is unresolved. There are 13 residues in the CDR3. The V gene lost 4 bases and the J gene lost 1 base, with 8 bases spanning the gap. Germline V CDR1 and CDR2: SGDLS, YYNGEE. CDR3 DNA sequence: TGTGCCAGCAGCACCCACAAGAACACTGAAGCTTTCTTT. Its protein product is CASSTHKNTEAFF.

This chain connects TRBV4-3 to TRBJ2-1, with 9 positions matching TRBD1. Germline-derived CDR1 and CDR2 are LGHNA and YSLEER. V dropped 8 bases and J dropped 8; count of bases not matched to a gene: 7. This CDR3 has 13 residues. CDR3 in amino acids: CASAGTGLHEQFF. Here the CDR3 DNA reads TGCGCCAGCGCCGGGACAGGGTTGCATGAGCAGTTCTTC.

The chain couples TRBV4-2 to TRBJ2-7; 14 positions agree with TRBD2. V was clipped by 6 bases and J by 0 bases; unmatched bases: 4. The CDR3 sequence is 16 residues long. The germline CDR1 and CDR2 sequences are LGHNA and YNFKEQ. CDR3 region: CASSRLAGGISYEQYF. The CDR3 DNA reads as TGTGCCAGCAGTAGACTAGCGGGGGGGATCTCCTACGAGCAGTACTTC.

The chain uses TRBV15 and TRBJ2-7; 9 nucleotides agree with TRBD1. CDR3 length: 14 amino acids. Germline CDR1 LNHNV, CDR2 YYDKDF (reference sequence). J was trimmed by 4 bases and V by 3 bases; bases with no gene match: 4. CDR3 nucleotide sequence: TGTGCCACCAGCAGCGGGACAGGGTCGTACGAGCAGTACTTC. It yields the protein CATSSGTGSYEQYF.

This chain links TRBV27 with TRBJ1-1; D is possibly TRBD1 (5 bases). Germline CDR1 reads MNHEY; CDR2 reads SMNVEV (reference sequence). CDR3 length equals 16 residues. V was shortened by 1 base and J by 5 bases, with 17 bases between the two germline ends. CDR3 protein: CASSLYSPRGRTEAFF. The CDR3 DNA follows: TGTGCCAGCAGTTTATATTCCCCCCGGGGGAGGACTGAAGCTTTCTTT.

The J gene is TRBJ2-7, the V gene TRBV15; no definite D call. V was clipped by 0 bases and J by 9 bases, with 15 bases between them. Germline CDR1 is LNHNV and CDR2 is YYDKDF (reference sequence). This CDR3 comprises 14 residues. The CDR3 sequence is CATSRDHPGQRQYF. The CDR3 DNA is TGTGCCACCAGCAGAGATCATCCGGGCCAGAGGCAGTACTTC.

This clone was detected once. The chain employs TRBV7-2 and TRBJ1-6; D ambiguous. CDR1 and CDR2 from the germline V gene are SGHTA and FQGNSA. The CDR3 has 15 amino acids. V was trimmed by 3 bases and J by 8 bases, leaving 14 bases between them. The CDR3 loop reads CASSFGVGKYSPLHF. The CDR3 coding sequence is TGTGCCAGCAGCTTCGGTGTGGGAAAGTATTCACCCCTCCACTTT.

The chain has TRBV2 and TRBJ1-6; D is unclear. The CDR3 totals 17 residues. Trimming removed 5 bases at V and 0 bases at J, with 14 bases between. Germline CDR1 is SNHLY and CDR2 is FYNNEI. The CDR3 loop is CASSPGRASSYNSPLHF. CDR3 bases: TGTGCCAGCAGTCCCGGACGGGCGAGCTCCTATAATTCACCCCTCCACTTT.

The chain combines TRBV30 with TRBJ2-1, with D possibly being TRBD1 (5 bases). V was cut by 2 bases and J by 0 bases, with 8 bases left in between. The CDR3 sequence is 14 residues long. Germline V CDR1 and CDR2: GTSNPN, SVGIG (reference sequence). The CDR3 here is CAWSQGSSYNEQFF. The CDR3 nucleotides are TGTGCCTGGAGTCAGGGAAGCTCCTACAATGAGCAGTTCTTC.

The chain carries TRBV28 and TRBJ1-1; maybe TRBD1 (5 bases). This CDR3 region has 11 residues. V was clipped by 11 bases and J by 5 bases, with 12 bases between them. CDR1 and CDR2 from the germline V gene are MDHEN and SYDVKM. The CDR3 DNA is TGTGCCGGGGCCTCGGGGACTGAAGCTTTCTTT. This codes for CAGASGTEAFF. The whole variable domain, filled in from reference TRBV28 and TRBJ1-1, reads DVKVTQSSRYLVKRTGEKVFLECVQDMDHENMFWYRQDPGLGLRLIYFSYDVKMKEKGDIPEGYSVSREKKERFSLILESASTNQTSMYLCAGASGTEAFFGQGTRLTVV.

V is TRBV4-1 and J is TRBJ2-7; D not certain. V gave up 0 bases and J gave up 3 bases, with 18 bases separating them. This CDR3 spans 17 amino acids. Germline V lookup: CDR1 MGHRA, CDR2 YSYEKL. The CDR3 nucleotides read TGCGCCAGCAGCCAAGAAGATGGCAGATCTAACTTCTACGAGCAGTACTTC. Translation: CASSQEDGRSNFYEQYF.

The genes are TRBV7-2 and TRBJ2-6; tentatively, D is TRBD2 (5 bases). The ends were cut back, 3 bases at V and 3 bases at J, with 6 bases in the middle. In germline, CDR1 is SGHTA, CDR2 FQGNSA. The CDR3 runs 14 residues. The CDR3 DNA sequence: TGTGCCAGCAGCTTTAGCGATGGGGCCAACGTCCTGACTTTC. It encodes CASSFSDGANVLTF.

The chain couples TRBV10-3 to TRBJ2-5; 9 nucleotides line up with TRBD1. The germline CDR1 and CDR2 sequences are ENHRY and SYGVKD. CDR3 size: 14 residues. The trim removed 10 bases at V and 9 bases at J, leaving 15 bases unmatched. CDR3 bases: TGTGCCACCCACGAGAGGACAGGGGAAGGGGCCCAGTACTTC. It is translated as CATHERTGEGAQYF.

V gene TRBV27 combines with J gene TRBJ2-3; D is perhaps TRBD2 (6 bases). This CDR3 comprises 16 residues. V was clipped by 6 bases and J by 0 bases, with 16 bases between them. From germline, CDR1 is MNHEY and CDR2 SMNVEV (reference sequence). CDR3 nucleotides: TGTGCCAGCAGCTCCTTCCCCCGGGGGAGCACAGATACGCAGTATTTT. This encodes CASSSFPRGSTDTQYF.